Here is one T cell receptor beta chain with its context. As handled by the study authors: Estimated nucleated cell counts came from reference gene primer amplification. Profiled with immunoSEQ multiplex PCR; TCRdb holds only in-frame clones, not every one. V, J and clone size are those of that table, while D and trimming were read from the DNA. The sample carries roughly 500,000 clones, about 88% recorded once. This sample is part of a study of blood T cell repertoires in COVID-19. Study summary: PBMCs, B-cell-depleted T cells, or T cells provided the cDNA or gDNA that made up the material.

In Seattle, patients joined the study during active infection and were tracked longitudinally. CDR1 LNHDA and CDR2 SQIVND come from the germline V gene (reference sequence). The trim removed 7 bases at V and 9 bases at J, leaving 12 bases unmatched. The CDR3 runs 15 residues. J is TRBJ1-6 and V is TRBV19; TRBD1 matches at 7 bases. The sequenced sample consisted of peripheral blood. This sequence was found in a man aged 18 to 29 with COVID-19, enrolled during active disease. CDR3 DNA: TGTGCCAGTATCGGTGGGAACAGGGGTAGTTCACCCCTCCACTTT. It translates to CASIGGNRGSSPLHF.